The TCR beta chain under discussion was sequenced for a study of PD-1 blockade in mismatch repair-deficient tumors. Data came from immunoSEQ multiplex PCR; TCRdb stores just in-frame clones and leaves some out. The profile shows under 150,000 clones, about 90% of them singletons. The germline V gene has CDR1 MDHEN and CDR2 SYDVKM. V shed 2 bases and J 7 bases; nucleotides not matched to a gene: 9. This CDR3 spans 17 amino acids. A few pembrolizumab responders had their TCRs sequenced. The source of this sequence is an adult with mismatch repair-deficient cancer. This rearrangement joins TRBV28 to TRBJ2-2; 11 bases agree with TRBD1. The sequencing used peripheral blood, collected approximately 72 weeks after starting pembrolizumab. This CDR3 reads CASSLRPGTGGVGELFF. The CDR3 DNA is TGTGCCAGCAGTTTAAGACCCGGGACAGGGGGTGTCGGGGAGCTGTTTTTT.